These 25 T cell receptor beta chains were all obtained from the same sample, sequenced in a study of T cell repertoires in cytomegalovirus infection. Each CDR3 protein is one row after TCRdb ran MiXCR on the reads. The table records 310,000 or so distinct CDR3 sequences, 17% of them present only once. Material: PBMCs. These TCRs come from a human donor in good health (CMV status not recorded). Some clones in this sample may be carry-over from other donors' samples.

There are many counts of this clonotype. CDR3 nucleotides: TGCGCCAGCAGCCGGCTGGTCGGGGGGGACACTGAAGCTTTCTTT. Protein product: CASSRLVGGDTEAFF. The genes are TRBV4-3 and TRBJ1-1, with D possibly being TRBD1 (5 bases). Germline values: CDR1 LGHNA, CDR2 YSLEER. Trimming stripped 4 bases from V and 3 bases from J, with 15 bases between. CDR3 length equals 15 residues.

V gene TRBV28 combines with J gene TRBJ2-7; D is uncertain. The V end was cut by 1 base, the J end by 0 bases, with 7 bases between. CDR1 is MDHEN and CDR2 is SYDVKM in the germline V gene. The CDR3 is 14 residues long. The CDR3 loop is CASSLSTISYEQYF. The CDR3 DNA follows: TGTGCCAGCAGTTTATCCACTATCTCCTACGAGCAGTACTTC.

This clonotype was seen a few times. This CDR3 is CSARDYSSAGGNTEAFF. The CDR3 nucleotides read TGCAGTGCTAGAGACTATTCCTCCGCGGGCGGGAACACTGAAGCTTTCTTT. The V gene is TRBV20-1, the J gene TRBJ1-1; the D is unclear. The germline CDR1 and CDR2 sequences are DFQATT and SNEGSKA (reference sequence). Trimming stripped 0 bases from V and 1 base from J, with 18 bases between. This CDR3 contains 17 residues.

In this sample, this clonotype turned up a few times. The J gene is TRBJ2-2, the V gene TRBV6-1; D possibly corresponds to TRBD1 (5 bases). Germline V gives CDR1 MNHNS, CDR2 SASEGT. V was clipped by 4 bases and J by 0 bases, with 12 bases between them. The CDR3 is 16 amino acids. The CDR3 is CASSGPGLPNTGELFF. CDR3 bases: TGTGCCAGCAGTGGCCCAGGGTTGCCGAACACCGGGGAGCTGTTTTTT.

This clonotype was seen a handful of times. This rearrangement joins TRBV5-1 to TRBJ2-1, with D perhaps matching TRBD1 or TRBD2 (5 bases each). The CDR3 is made up of 14 amino acids. Germline lookup yields CDR1 SGHRS and CDR2 YFSETQ. The V gene lost 2 bases and the J gene lost 5 bases, with 11 bases spanning the gap. CDR3 amino acids: CASSLVGTNNEQFF. CDR3 DNA: TGCGCCAGCAGCTTAGTGGGGACGAACAATGAGCAGTTCTTC. Filled out from reference TRBV5-1 and TRBJ2-1, the complete variable domain reads KAGVTQTPRYLIKTRGQQVTLSCSPISGHRSVSWYQQTPGQGLQFLFEYFSETQRNKGNFPGRFSGRQFSNSRSEMNVSTLELGDSALYLCASSLVGTNNEQFFGPGTRLTVL.

V and J are TRBV5-1 and TRBJ1-1; 8 bases match TRBD1. CDR1 is SGHRS, CDR2 YFSETQ, per germline. This CDR3 has 16 residues. V lost 1 base to trimming and J lost 1 base; unmatched junction nucleotides: 6. The CDR3 sequence is CASSLRQGNGNTEAFF. The DNA for the CDR3 is TGCGCCAGCAGCTTGAGACAGGGGAACGGGAACACTGAAGCTTTCTTT.

This clonotype came up many times. The chain carries TRBV7-2 and TRBJ2-3; D remains ambiguous. V lost 8 bases to trimming and J lost 5 bases, with 17 bases between them. CDR1 and CDR2 from the germline V gene are SGHTA and FQGNSA. The CDR3 totals 14 residues. CDR3 DNA sequence: TGTGCCAGCCGACCGGGCGGAATCAGAGATACGCAGTATTTT. Translated: CASRPGGIRDTQYF.

In nucleotides, the CDR3 is TGCAGTGCTAGAGATGGGACAGGGGGCTCAAATGAGCAGTTCTTC. It specifies CSARDGTGGSNEQFF. This rearrangement joins TRBV20-1 to TRBJ2-1, with 12 bases fitting TRBD1. Germline V gene data show CDR1 as DFQATT and CDR2 as SNEGSKA (reference sequence). CDR3 length: 15 amino acids. V was pared by 0 bases and J by 7 bases, with 4 bases of the junction left unmatched.

The chain couples TRBV19 to TRBJ2-1, with 8 positions matching TRBD1. Per germline, CDR1 LNHDA and CDR2 SQIVND (reference sequence). The CDR3 spans 16 residues. V lost 5 bases to trimming and J lost 4 bases; unmatched junction nucleotides: 10. The CDR3 bases are TGTGCCAGTAGTCCCCCCTGGACAGGGCTGTACAATGAGCAGTTCTTC. Translated: CASSPPWTGLYNEQFF.

The rearrangement links TRBV20-1 to TRBJ2-7, with D maybe TRBD2 (7 bases). CDR1 and CDR2 (germline): DFQATT, SNEGSKA (reference sequence). The CDR3 runs to 13 residues. Between the trimmed V and J ends, which lost 3 bases and 7 bases, there was a span of 16 bases. The CDR3 reads CSARGGAGEEQYF. CDR3 in DNA: TGCAGTGCTAGGGGGGGGGCGGGTGAAGAGCAGTACTTC.

This chain joins TRBV28 and TRBJ2-7, with 7 bases fitting TRBD2. Germline CDR1 reads MDHEN; CDR2 reads SYDVKM. The CDR3 is 14 amino acids. The V gene end was trimmed by 6 bases and the J gene end by 4 bases; junction bases not matched to a gene: 9. The CDR3 protein is CASSRGGAAYEQYF. CDR3 in DNA: TGTGCCAGCAGCCGCGGGGGTGCGGCTTACGAGCAGTACTTC.

A few counts support this clonotype. This sequence joins TRBV29-1 and TRBJ1-2; D gene unclear. The CDR3 totals 12 residues. Deletions cut 3 bases from V and 3 bases from J, with 8 bases between. CDR1 and CDR2 (germline): SQVTM, ANQGSEA. The CDR3 loop reads CSVDWGDYGYTF. CDR3 coding DNA: TGCAGCGTTGATTGGGGAGACTATGGCTACACCTTC. Variable domain in full (rest from reference TRBV29-1 and TRBJ1-2): SAVISQKPSRDICQRGTSLTIQCQVDSQVTMMFWYRQQPGQSLTLIATANQGSEATYESGFVIDKFPISRPNLTFSTLTVSNMSPEDSSIYLCSVDWGDYGYTFGSGTRLTVV.

This sequence joins TRBV7-9 and TRBJ2-2, with 7 bases fitting TRBD1. The CDR3 spans 14 residues. V was pared by 5 bases and J by 7 bases, with 7 bases of the junction left unmatched. Germline V CDR1 and CDR2: SEHNR, FQNEAQ (reference sequence). CDR3 loop: CASSARQGIGELFF. The CDR3 DNA follows: TGTGCCAGCAGCGCCAGACAGGGAATCGGGGAGCTGTTTTTT.

This clonotype was seen ten or more times. The gene calls are TRBV7-2 and TRBJ1-1; D remains unclear. From germline, CDR1 is SGHTA and CDR2 FQGNSA. Between the trimmed V and J ends, which lost 1 base and 7 bases, there was a span of 19 bases. CDR3 length: 16 residues. Written as DNA, the CDR3 is TGTGCCAGCAGCTTAGGGGGAACGTCGGGGAGAAGTGAAGCTTTCTTT. Protein: CASSLGGTSGRSEAFF. The full variable domain, its missing parts supplied by reference TRBV7-2 and TRBJ1-1, is GAGVSQSPSNKVTEKGKDVELRCDPISGHTALYWYRQSLGQGLEFLIYFQGNSAPDKSGLPSDRFSAERTGGSVSTLTIQRTQQEDSAVYLCASSLGGTSGRSEAFFGQGTRLTVV.

Many counts were recorded for this clonotype. V and J are TRBV12-3 or TRBV12-4 and TRBJ2-3; D is tentatively TRBD1 or TRBD2 (5 bases each). The CDR3 has 17 amino acids. Trimming shortened V by 1 base and J by 5 bases, and 19 bases separated the two germline ends. The CDR3 loop reads CASSLGLGAETKDTQYF. The CDR3 DNA reads as TGTGCCAGCAGTTTAGGTCTCGGGGCCGAGACTAAAGATACGCAGTATTTT.

In its sample, this clonotype was seen many times. The gene calls are TRBV12-3 or TRBV12-4 and TRBJ1-1, with unresolved D. The CDR3 loop spans 12 amino acids. Trimming took off 5 bases at V and 7 bases at J, with 11 bases between the two ends. The CDR3 sequence: CASSPGRDEAFF. DNA of the CDR3: TGTGCCAGCAGTCCCGGACGGGATGAAGCTTTCTTT.

This clonotype has at least ten counts. This sequence joins TRBV7-2 and TRBJ1-1; unclear D gene. V shed 3 bases and J shed 10 bases, with 21 bases lying between them. Germline lookup yields CDR1 SGHTA and CDR2 FQGNSA. The CDR3 contains 15 residues. CDR3 sequence reads: CASSFTPGEIRGAFF. DNA for the CDR3: TGTGCCAGCAGCTTCACCCCGGGAGAAATTCGTGGAGCTTTCTTT.

This clonotype was counted many times. This chain connects TRBV12-3 or TRBV12-4 to TRBJ2-2; D may be TRBD2 (5 bases). V gave up 3 bases and J gave up 6 bases, with 8 bases separating them. The length of the CDR3 is 13 residues. The CDR3 bases are TGTGCCAGCAGTTTCGGGGTTTCCGGGGAGCTGTTTTTT. Translation: CASSFGVSGELFF.

This clonotype was observed a few times. One end of the junction varies from germline; a read error may be responsible. In DNA, the CDR3 is TGTGCCAGCAGTCACTCAGGGACAGGAACCTACGAGCAGTACTTC. This encodes CASSHSGTGTYEQYF. The rearrangement links TRBV6-5 to TRBJ2-7; 8 nucleotides line up with TRBD1. This CDR3 has 15 amino acids. Germline CDR1 and CDR2: MNHEY and SVGAGI.

In this sample, this clonotype turned up many times. This rearrangement joins TRBV12-3 or TRBV12-4 to TRBJ2-3; D is possibly TRBD1 (6 bases). Deletions cut 5 bases from V and 0 bases from J, with 18 bases between. CDR3 length: 17 amino acids. The CDR3 nucleotides are TGTGCCAGCAGTCCAAGAACAGGGCGGACTAGCACAGATACGCAGTATTTT. It is translated as CASSPRTGRTSTDTQYF.

Many counts were recorded for this clonotype. The V call is TRBV7-2, the J call TRBJ2-7; D is possibly TRBD2 (7 bases). Germline CDR1 is SGHTA and CDR2 is FQGNSA. Trimming pared 5 bases from V and 0 bases from J, leaving 17 bases between. This CDR3 spans 16 amino acids. CDR3 region: CASSRSGGRSSYEQYF. Here the CDR3 DNA reads TGTGCCAGCAGCCGGTCCGGGGGGCGCAGCTCCTACGAGCAGTACTTC.

The chain carries TRBV12-3 or TRBV12-4 and TRBJ2-2, with 8 bases that match TRBD2. This CDR3 comprises 19 residues. After removal of 3 bases from V and 0 bases from J, the junction contained 12 bases not matched to a gene. The CDR3: CASSLGRDSGVTNTGELFF. Written as DNA, the CDR3 is TGTGCCAGCAGTTTGGGTAGGGATAGCGGGGTTACGAACACCGGGGAGCTGTTTTTT.

This clonotype was seen more than once but under ten times. The chain is built from TRBV28 and TRBJ2-3; 9 bases agree with TRBD2. This CDR3 has 14 residues. Unmatched junction bases numbered 10, after V lost 9 bases and J lost 6 bases. Germline values: CDR1 MDHEN, CDR2 SYDVKM. The CDR3 DNA sequence: TGTGCCAGTGATACAGCGGGGGGATGGGATACGCAGTATTTT. Protein: CASDTAGGWDTQYF.

The table lists this clonotype with a few counts. The chain carries TRBV2 and TRBJ2-1, with D uncertain. There are 11 residues in the CDR3. Germline values: CDR1 SNHLY, CDR2 FYNNEI. V lost 6 bases to trimming and J lost 4 bases, with 4 bases between them. CDR3 sequence: CASRRYNEQFF. CDR3 nucleotides: TGTGCCAGCAGGAGATACAATGAGCAGTTCTTC.

The chain employs TRBV19 and TRBJ1-5; no reliable D call. The germline gives CDR1 LNHDA, CDR2 SQIVND (reference sequence). CDR3 length: 14 amino acids. The V end was cut by 4 bases, the J end by 4 bases, with 11 bases between. CDR3 sequence (DNA): TGTGCCAGTAGTAGTTCGGAGAGAAATCAGCCCCAGCATTTT. Its protein is CASSSSERNQPQHF.